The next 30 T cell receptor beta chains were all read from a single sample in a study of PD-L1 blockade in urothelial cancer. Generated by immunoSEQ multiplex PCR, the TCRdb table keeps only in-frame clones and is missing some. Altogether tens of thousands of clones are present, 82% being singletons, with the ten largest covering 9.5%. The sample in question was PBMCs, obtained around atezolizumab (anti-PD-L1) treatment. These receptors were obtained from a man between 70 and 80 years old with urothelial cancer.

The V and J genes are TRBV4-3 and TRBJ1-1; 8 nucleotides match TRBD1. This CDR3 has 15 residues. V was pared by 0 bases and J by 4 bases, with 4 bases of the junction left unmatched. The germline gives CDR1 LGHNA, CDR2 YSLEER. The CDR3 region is CASSQDGDRGTEAFF. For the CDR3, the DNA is TGCGCCAGCAGCCAAGATGGCGACAGGGGCACTGAAGCTTTCTTT.

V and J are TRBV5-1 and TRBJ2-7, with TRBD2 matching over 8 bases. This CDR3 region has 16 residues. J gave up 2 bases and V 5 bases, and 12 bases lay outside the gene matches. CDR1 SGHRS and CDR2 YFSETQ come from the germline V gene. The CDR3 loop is CASRVASGGETYEQYF. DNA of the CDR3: TGCGCCAGCAGGGTGGCATCGGGGGGGGAGACCTACGAGCAGTACTTC. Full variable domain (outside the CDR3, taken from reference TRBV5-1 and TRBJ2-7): KAGVTQTPRYLIKTRGQQVTLSCSPISGHRSVSWYQQTPGQGLQFLFEYFSETQRNKGNFPGRFSGRQFSNSRSEMNVSTLELGDSALYLCASRVASGGETYEQYFGPGTRLTVT.

CDR3 nucleotide sequence: TGTGCCAGCAATCCACTAGCGGGAGTTAATGAGCAGTTCTTC. It encodes CASNPLAGVNEQFF. This rearrangement joins TRBV6-6 to TRBJ2-1; TRBD2 agrees at 11 bases. The CDR3 sequence is 14 residues long. Germline trimming cut 7 bases from V and 7 bases from J; bases unmatched to any gene: 6. CDR1 is MNHNY and CDR2 is SVGAGI in the germline V gene (reference sequence).

The DNA of the CDR3 is TGTGCCAGCAGTTTGGCGCCTAGCGCTCCCTACAATGAGCAGTTCTTC. This translates into CASSLAPSAPYNEQFF. This chain links TRBV6-6 with TRBJ2-1; D possibly corresponds to TRBD2 (6 bases). Germline assignment: CDR1 MNHNY and CDR2 SVGAGI (reference sequence). Trimming stripped 4 bases from V and 2 bases from J, with 15 bases between. The CDR3 covers 16 residues.

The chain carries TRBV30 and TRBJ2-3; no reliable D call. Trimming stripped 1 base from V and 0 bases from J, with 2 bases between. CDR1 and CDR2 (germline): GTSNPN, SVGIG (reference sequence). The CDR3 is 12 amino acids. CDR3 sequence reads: CAWSASTDTQYF. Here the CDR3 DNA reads TGTGCCTGGAGTGCTAGCACAGATACGCAGTATTTT.

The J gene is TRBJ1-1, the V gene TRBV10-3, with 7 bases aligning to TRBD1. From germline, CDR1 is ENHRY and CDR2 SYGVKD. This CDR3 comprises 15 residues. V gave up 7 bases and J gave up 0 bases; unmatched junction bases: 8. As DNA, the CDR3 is TGTGCCATCACATCCCGGACAGGTATGAACACTGAAGCTTTCTTT. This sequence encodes CAITSRTGMNTEAFF.

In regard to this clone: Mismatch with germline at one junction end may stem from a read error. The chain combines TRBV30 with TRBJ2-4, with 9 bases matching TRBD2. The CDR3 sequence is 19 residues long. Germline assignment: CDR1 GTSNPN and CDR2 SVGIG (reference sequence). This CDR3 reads CAWGVRSSGEIGAKNIQYF. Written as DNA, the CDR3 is TGTGCCTGGGGTGTACGGTCTAGCGGGGAGATTGGGGCCAAAAACATTCAGTACTTC.

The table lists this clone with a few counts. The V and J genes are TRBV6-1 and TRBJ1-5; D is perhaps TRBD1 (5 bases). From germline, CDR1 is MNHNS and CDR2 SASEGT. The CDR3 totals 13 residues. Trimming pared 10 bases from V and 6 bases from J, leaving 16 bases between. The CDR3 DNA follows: TGTGCCACCACACACGACCAGGGTCAGCCCCAGCATTTT. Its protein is CATTHDQGQPQHF.

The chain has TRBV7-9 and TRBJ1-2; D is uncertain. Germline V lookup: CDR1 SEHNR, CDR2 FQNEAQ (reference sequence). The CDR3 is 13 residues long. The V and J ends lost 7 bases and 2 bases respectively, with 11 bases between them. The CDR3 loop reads CASTFGGNYGYTF. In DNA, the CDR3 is TGTGCCAGCACCTTCGGAGGAAACTATGGCTACACCTTC.

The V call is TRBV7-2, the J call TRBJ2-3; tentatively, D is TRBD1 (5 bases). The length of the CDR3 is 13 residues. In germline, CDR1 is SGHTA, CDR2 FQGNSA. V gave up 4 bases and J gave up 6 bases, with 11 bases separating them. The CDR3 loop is CASSSGQGDTQYF. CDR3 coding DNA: TGTGCCAGCAGCTCAGGGCAAGGGGATACGCAGTATTTT. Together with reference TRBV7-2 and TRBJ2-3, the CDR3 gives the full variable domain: GAGVSQSPSNKVTEKGKDVELRCDPISGHTALYWYRQSLGQGLEFLIYFQGNSAPDKSGLPSDRFSAERTGGSVSTLTIQRTQQEDSAVYLCASSSGQGDTQYFGPGTRLTVL.

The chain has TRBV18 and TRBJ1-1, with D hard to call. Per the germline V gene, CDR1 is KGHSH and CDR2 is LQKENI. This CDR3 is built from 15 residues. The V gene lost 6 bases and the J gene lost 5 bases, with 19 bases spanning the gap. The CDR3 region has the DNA TGTGCCAGCTCCCCCCCCGCCAGGCGCAATACTGAAGCTTTCTTT. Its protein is CASSPPARRNTEAFF.

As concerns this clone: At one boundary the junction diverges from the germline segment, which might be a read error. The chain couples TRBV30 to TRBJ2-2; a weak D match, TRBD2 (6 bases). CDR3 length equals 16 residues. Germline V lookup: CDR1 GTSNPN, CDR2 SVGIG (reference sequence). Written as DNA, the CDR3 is TGTGCCTGGAGTTCCTATCGGGGGACCAGCACCCGGGAGCTGTTTTTT. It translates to CAWSSYRGTSTRELFF.

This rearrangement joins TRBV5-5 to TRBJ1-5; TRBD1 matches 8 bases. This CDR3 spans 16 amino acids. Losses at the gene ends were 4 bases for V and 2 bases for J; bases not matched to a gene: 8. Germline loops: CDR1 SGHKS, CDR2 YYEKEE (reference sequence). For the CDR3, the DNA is TGTGCCAGCAGCCCCCTTTCGGGACAGGGCAATCAGCCCCAGCATTTT. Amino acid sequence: CASSPLSGQGNQPQHF.

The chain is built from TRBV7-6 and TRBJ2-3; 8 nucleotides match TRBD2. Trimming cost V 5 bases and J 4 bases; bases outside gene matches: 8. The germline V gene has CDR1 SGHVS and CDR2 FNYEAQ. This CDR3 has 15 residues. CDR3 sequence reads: CASSHRGGHADTQYF. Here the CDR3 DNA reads TGTGCCAGCAGCCACCGGGGGGGGCACGCAGATACGCAGTATTTT. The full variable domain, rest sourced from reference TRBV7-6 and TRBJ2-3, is GAGVSQSPRYKVTKRGQDVALRCDPISGHVSLYWYRQALGQGPEFLTYFNYEAQQDKSGLPNDRFSAERPEGSISTLTIQRTEQRDSAMYRCASSHRGGHADTQYFGPGTRLTVL.

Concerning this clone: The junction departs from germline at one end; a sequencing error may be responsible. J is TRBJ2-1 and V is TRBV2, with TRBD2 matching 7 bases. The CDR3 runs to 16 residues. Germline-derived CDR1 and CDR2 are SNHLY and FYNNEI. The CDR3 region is CASSVSVPGGTNGQFF. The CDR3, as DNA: TGTGCCAGCAGTGTGTCCGTGCCGGGGGGAACCAATGGGCAGTTCTTC.

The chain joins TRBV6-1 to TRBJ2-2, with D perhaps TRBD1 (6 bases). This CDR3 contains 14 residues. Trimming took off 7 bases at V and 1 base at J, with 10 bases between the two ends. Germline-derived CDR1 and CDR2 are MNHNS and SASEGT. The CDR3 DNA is TGTGCCAGCACCCAGGACAGGAACACCGGGGAGCTGTTTTTT. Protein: CASTQDRNTGELFF.

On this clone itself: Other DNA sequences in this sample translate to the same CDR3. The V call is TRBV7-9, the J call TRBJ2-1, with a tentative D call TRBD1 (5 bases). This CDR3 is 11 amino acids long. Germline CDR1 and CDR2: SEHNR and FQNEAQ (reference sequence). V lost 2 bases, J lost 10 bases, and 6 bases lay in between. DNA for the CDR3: TGTGCCAGCAGCTTAAGGGGCGAGCAGTTCTTC. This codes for CASSLRGEQFF.

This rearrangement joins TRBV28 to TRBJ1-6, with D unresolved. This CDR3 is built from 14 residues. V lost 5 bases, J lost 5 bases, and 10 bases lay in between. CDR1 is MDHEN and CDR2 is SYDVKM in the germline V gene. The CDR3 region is CASSVAPDNSPLHF. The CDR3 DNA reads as TGTGCCAGCAGTGTAGCCCCCGATAATTCACCCCTCCACTTT.

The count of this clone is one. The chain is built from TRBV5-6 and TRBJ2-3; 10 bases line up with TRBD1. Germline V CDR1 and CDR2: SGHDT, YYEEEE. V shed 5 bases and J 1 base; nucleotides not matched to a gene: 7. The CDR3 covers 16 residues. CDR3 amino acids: CASSLRGTGGTDTQYF. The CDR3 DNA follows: TGTGCCAGCAGTTTGCGGGGGACAGGGGGCACAGATACGCAGTATTTT.

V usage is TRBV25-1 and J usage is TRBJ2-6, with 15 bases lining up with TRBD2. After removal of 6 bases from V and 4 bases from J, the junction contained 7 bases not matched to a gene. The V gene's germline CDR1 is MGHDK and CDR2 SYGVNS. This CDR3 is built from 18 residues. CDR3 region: CASSRGLAGGPGANVLTF. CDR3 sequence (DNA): TGTGCCAGCAGCCGGGGACTAGCGGGAGGCCCGGGGGCCAACGTCCTGACTTTC.

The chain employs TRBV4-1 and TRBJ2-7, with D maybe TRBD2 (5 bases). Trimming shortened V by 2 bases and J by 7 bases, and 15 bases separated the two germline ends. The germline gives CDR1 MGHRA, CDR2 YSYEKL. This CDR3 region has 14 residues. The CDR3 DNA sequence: TGCGCCAGCAGCCAACTGGACGGAGCGGAAGAGCAGTACTTC. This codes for CASSQLDGAEEQYF.

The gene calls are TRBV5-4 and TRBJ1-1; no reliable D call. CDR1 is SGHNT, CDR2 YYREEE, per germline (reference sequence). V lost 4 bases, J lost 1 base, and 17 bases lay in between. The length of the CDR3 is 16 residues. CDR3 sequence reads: CASSPRAAQRNTEAFF. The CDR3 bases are TGTGCCAGCAGCCCGAGGGCAGCCCAGAGGAACACTGAAGCTTTCTTT.

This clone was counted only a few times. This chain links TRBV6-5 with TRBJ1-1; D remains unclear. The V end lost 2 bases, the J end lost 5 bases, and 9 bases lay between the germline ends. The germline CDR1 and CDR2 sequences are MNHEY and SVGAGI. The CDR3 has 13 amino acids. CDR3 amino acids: CASSYTPGTEAFF. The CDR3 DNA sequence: TGTGCCAGCAGTTACACGCCGGGAACTGAAGCTTTCTTT.

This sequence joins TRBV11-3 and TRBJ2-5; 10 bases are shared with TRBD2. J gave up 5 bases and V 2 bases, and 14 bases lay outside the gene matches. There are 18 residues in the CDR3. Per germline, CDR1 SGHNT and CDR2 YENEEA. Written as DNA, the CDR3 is TGTGCCAGCAGCTTAAGTAGCGGGAGGCCCGCAGGGAGGGAGACCCAGTACTTC. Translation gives CASSLSSGRPAGRETQYF.

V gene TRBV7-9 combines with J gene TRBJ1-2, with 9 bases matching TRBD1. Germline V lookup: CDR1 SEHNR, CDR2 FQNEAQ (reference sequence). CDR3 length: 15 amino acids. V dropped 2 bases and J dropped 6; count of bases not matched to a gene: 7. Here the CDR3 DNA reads TGTGCCAGCAGCTTAAGGGACAGGGTGCCCGATGGCTACACCTTC. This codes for CASSLRDRVPDGYTF.

CDR3 bases: TGTGCCAGCAGATCGGGACAGACAAATGAAAAACTGTTTTTT. Translating it yields CASRSGQTNEKLFF. The gene calls are TRBV6-5 and TRBJ1-4, with 7 nucleotides matching TRBD1. The ends lost 6 bases at V and 5 bases at J; junction bases unmatched: 6. The CDR3 consists of 14 residues. The germline V gene has CDR1 MNHEY and CDR2 SVGAGI.

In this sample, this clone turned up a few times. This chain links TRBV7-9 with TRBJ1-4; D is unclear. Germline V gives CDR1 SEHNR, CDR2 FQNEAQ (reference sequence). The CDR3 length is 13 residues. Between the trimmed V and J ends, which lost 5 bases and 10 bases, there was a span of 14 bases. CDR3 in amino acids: CASSHDTSGKLFF. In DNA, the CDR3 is TGTGCCAGCAGCCACGACACGTCAGGAAAACTGTTTTTT.

The CDR3 region is CASSSLEGSTAFF. Here the CDR3 DNA reads TGTGCCAGCAGCTCATTGGAGGGCAGTACGGCTTTCTTT. V and J are TRBV7-2 and TRBJ1-1; no clear D. The CDR3 extends over 13 amino acids. The germline CDR1 and CDR2 sequences are SGHTA and FQGNSA. Trimming pared 4 bases from V and 11 bases from J, leaving 17 bases between.

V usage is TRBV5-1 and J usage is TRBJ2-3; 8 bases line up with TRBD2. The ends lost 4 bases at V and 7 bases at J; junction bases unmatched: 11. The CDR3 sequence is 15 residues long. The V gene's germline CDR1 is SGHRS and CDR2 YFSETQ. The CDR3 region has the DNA TGCGCCAGCAGCCCCTGGGCGGGGGGTACCTATACGCAGTATTTT. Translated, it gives CASSPWAGGTYTQYF.

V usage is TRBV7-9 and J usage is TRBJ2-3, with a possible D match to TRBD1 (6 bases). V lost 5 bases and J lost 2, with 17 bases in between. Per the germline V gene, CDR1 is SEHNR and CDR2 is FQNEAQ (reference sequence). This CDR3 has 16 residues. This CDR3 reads CASSQKRGTPTDTQYF. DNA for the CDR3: TGTGCCAGCAGCCAAAAGAGGGGGACACCCACAGATACGCAGTATTTT.